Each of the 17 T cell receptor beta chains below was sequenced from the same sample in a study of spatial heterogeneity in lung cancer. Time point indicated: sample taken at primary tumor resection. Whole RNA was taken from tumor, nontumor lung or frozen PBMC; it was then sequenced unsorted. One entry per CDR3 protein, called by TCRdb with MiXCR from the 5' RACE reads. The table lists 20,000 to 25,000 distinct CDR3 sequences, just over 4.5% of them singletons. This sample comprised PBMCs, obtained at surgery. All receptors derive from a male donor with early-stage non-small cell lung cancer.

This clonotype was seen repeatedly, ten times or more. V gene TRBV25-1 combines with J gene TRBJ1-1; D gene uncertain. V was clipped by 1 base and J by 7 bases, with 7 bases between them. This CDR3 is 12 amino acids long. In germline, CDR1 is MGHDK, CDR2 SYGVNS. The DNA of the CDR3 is TGTGCCAGCAGTGAATCTCACAGTGAAGCTTTCTTT. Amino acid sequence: CASSESHSEAFF.

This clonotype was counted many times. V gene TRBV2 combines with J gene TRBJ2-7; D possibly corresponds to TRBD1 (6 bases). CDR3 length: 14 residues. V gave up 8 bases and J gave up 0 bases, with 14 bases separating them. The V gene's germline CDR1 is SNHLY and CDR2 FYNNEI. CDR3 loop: CASERTASSYEQYF. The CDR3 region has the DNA TGTGCCAGCGAGAGGACAGCGAGCTCCTACGAGCAGTACTTC.

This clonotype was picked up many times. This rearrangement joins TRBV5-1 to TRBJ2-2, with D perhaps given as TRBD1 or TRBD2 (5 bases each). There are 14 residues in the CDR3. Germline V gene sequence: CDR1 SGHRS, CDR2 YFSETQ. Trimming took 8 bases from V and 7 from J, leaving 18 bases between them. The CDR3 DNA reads TGCGCCAGTAGACCGGGGCGAGCCCTCGGGGAGCTGTTTTTT. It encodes CASRPGRALGELFF. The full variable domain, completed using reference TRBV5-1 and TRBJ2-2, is KAGVTQTPRYLIKTRGQQVTLSCSPISGHRSVSWYQQTPGQGLQFLFEYFSETQRNKGNFPGRFSGRQFSNSRSEMNVSTLELGDSALYLCASRPGRALGELFFGEGSRLTVL.

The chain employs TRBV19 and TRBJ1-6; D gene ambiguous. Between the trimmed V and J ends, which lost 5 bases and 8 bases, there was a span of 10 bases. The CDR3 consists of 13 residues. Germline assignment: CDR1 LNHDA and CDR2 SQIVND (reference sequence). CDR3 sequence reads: CASSRTGDSPLHF. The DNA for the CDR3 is TGTGCCAGTAGTCGAACGGGAGATTCACCCCTCCACTTT.

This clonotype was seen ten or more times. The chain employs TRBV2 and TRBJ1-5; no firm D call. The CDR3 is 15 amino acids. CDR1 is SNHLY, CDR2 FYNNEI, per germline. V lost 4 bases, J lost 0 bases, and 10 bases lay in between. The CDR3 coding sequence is TGTGCCAGCAGTGGGGCAGGCCTTAGCAATCAGCCCCAGCATTTT. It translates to CASSGAGLSNQPQHF.

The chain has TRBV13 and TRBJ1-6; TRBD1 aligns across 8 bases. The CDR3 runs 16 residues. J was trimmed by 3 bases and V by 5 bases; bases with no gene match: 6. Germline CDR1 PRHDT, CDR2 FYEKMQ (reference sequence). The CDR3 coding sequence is TGTGCCAGCAGCCCATCAGACAGGGGCTATAATTCACCCCTCCACTTT. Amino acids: CASSPSDRGYNSPLHF.

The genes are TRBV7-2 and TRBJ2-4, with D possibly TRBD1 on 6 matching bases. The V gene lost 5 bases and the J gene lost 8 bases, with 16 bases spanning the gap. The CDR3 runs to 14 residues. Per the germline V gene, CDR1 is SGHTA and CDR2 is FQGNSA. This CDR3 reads CASSRKGDRDIQYF. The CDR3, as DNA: TGTGCCAGCAGCCGAAAGGGGGATCGGGACATTCAGTACTTC.

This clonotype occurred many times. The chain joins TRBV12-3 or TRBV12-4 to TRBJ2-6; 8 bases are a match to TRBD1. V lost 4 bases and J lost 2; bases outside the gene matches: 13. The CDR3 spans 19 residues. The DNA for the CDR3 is TGTGCCAGCAGTTCCTCTCAACTCCGCAGGGGGCCTGGGGCCAACGTCCTGACTTTC. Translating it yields CASSSSQLRRGPGANVLTF.

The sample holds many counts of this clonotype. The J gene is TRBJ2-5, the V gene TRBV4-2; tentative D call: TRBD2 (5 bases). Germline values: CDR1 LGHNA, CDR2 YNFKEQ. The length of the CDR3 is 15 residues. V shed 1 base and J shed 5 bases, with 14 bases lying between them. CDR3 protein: CASSQGWRTWETQYF. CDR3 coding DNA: TGTGCCAGCAGCCAAGGATGGAGGACGTGGGAGACCCAGTACTTC.

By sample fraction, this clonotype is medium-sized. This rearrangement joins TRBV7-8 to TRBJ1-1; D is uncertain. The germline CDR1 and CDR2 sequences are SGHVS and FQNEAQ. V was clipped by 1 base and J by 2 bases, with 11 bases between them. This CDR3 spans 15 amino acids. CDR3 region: CASSLGSLDNTEAFF. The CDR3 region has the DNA TGTGCCAGCAGCTTAGGATCTCTAGATAACACTGAAGCTTTCTTT.

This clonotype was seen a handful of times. The CDR3 here is CASSGQGRNTEAFF. In DNA form, the CDR3 reads TGTGCCAGCAGCGGCCAGGGGAGAAACACTGAAGCTTTCTTT. V gene TRBV7-2 combines with J gene TRBJ1-1; TRBD1 might be the D (6 bases). V was pared by 5 bases and J by 2 bases, with 12 bases between. The length of the CDR3 is 14 residues. CDR1 and CDR2 from the germline V gene are SGHTA and FQGNSA. Filled out from reference TRBV7-2 and TRBJ1-1, the complete variable domain reads GAGVSQSPSNKVTEKGKDVELRCDPISGHTALYWYRQSLGQGLEFLIYFQGNSAPDKSGLPSDRFSAERTGGSVSTLTIQRTQQEDSAVYLCASSGQGRNTEAFFGQGTRLTVV.

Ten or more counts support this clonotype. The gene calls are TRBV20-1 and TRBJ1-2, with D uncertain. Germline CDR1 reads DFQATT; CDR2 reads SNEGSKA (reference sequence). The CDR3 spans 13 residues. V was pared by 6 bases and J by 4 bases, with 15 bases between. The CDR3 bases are TGCAGTGCCAGGACTCCCCGGGGCTATGGCTACACCTTC. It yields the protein CSARTPRGYGYTF.

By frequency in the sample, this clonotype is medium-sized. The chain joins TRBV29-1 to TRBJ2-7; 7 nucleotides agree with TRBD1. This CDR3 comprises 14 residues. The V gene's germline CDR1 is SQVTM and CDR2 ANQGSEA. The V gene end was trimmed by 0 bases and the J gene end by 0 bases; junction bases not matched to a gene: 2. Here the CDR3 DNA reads TGCAGCGTTGAAGAGACAGGGAGCTCCTACGAGCAGTACTTC. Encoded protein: CSVEETGSSYEQYF.

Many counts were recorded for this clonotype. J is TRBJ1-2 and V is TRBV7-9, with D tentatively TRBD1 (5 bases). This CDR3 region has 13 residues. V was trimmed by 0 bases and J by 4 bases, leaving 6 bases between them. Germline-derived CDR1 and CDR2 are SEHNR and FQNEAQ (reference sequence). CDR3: CASSLAGAYGYTF. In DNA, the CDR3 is TGTGCCAGCAGCTTAGCCGGGGCCTATGGCTACACCTTC.

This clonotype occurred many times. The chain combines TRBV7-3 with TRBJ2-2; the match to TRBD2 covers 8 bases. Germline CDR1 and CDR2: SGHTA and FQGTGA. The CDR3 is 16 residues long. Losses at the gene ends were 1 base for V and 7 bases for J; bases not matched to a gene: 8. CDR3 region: CASSLNPAGEFGELFF. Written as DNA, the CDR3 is TGTGCCAGCAGCTTAAATCCAGCGGGGGAGTTCGGGGAGCTGTTTTTT.

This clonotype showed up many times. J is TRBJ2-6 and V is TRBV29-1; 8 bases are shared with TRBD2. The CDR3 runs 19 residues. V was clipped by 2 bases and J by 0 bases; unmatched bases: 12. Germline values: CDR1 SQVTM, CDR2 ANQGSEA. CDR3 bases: TGCAGCGTTGAAACACGCGGGGGGAACCCCCTCTCTGGGGCCAACGTCCTGACTTTC. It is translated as CSVETRGGNPLSGANVLTF. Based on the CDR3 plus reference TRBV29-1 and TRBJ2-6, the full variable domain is SAVISQKPSRDICQRGTSLTIQCQVDSQVTMMFWYRQQPGQSLTLIATANQGSEATYESGFVIDKFPISRPNLTFSTLTVSNMSPEDSSIYLCSVETRGGNPLSGANVLTFGAGSRLTVL.

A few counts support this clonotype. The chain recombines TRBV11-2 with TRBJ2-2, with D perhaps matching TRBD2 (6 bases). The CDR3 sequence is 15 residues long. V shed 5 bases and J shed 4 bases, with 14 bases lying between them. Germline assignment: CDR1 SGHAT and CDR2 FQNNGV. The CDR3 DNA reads TGTGCCAGCAGCGGCACCCCCGGGGGCACCGGGGAGCTGTTTTTT. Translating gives CASSGTPGGTGELFF.